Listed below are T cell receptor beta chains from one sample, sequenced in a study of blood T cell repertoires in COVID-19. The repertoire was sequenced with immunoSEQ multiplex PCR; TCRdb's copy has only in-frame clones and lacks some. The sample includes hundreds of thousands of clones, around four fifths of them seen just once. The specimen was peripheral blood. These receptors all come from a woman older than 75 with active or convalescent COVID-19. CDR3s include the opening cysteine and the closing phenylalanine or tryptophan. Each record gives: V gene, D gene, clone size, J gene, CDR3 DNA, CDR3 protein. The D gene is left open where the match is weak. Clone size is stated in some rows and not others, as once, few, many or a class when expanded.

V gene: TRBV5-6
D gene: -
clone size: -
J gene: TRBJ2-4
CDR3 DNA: TGTGCCAGCAGCCTAGTCGGACAGAACGCCAAAAACATTCAGTACTTC
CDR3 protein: CASSLVGQNAKNIQYF

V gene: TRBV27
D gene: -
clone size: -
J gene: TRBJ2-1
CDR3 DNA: TGTGCCAGCAGTTTGAGTAGCGGCCTCTACAATGAGCAGTTCTTC
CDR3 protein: CASSLSSGLYNEQFF

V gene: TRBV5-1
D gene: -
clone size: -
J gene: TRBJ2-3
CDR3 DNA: TGCGCCAGCGGGGCAGACCACTTCACAGATACGCAGTATTTT
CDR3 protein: CASGADHFTDTQYF

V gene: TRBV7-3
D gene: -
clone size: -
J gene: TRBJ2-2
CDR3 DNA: TGTGCCAGCAGCTCCGCCGCGACCGGGGAGCTGTTTTTT
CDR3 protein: CASSSAATGELFF

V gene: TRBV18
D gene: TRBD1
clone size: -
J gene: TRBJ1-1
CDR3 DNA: TGTGCCAGCCAGACAGGGGACACTGAAGCTTTCTTT
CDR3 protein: CASQTGDTEAFF

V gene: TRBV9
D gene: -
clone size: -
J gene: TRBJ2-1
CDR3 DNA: TGTGCCAGCAGCGTATCGCTAGCCGGAAATGAGCAGTTCTTC
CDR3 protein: CASSVSLAGNEQFF

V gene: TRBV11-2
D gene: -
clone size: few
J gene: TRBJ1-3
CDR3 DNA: TGTGCCAGCAGCTTAACAACAACTTACGGGGGGGTCGTCACCATATATTTT
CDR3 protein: CASSLTTTYGGVVTIYF

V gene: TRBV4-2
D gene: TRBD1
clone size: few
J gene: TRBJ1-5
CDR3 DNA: TGTGCCAGCAGCCAGGGGGACAGGGGGCGCGGATATAGCAATCAGCCCCAGCATTTT
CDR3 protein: CASSQGDRGRGYSNQPQHF

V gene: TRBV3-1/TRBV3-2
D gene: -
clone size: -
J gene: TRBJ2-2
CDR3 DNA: TGTGCCAGCAGCAGGGGAGGTGCCGGGGAGCTGTTTTTT
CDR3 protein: CASSRGGAGELFF

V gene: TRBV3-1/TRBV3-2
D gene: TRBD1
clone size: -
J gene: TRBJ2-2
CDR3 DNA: TGTGCCAGCAGGCTTGACAGGGGCGGGGGGGAGCTGTTTTTT
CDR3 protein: CASRLDRGGGELFF

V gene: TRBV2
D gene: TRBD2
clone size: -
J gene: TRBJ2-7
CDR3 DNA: TGTGCCAGCAGTGGGGGAGGGAACCCCTACGAGCAGTACTTC
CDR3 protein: CASSGGGNPYEQYF

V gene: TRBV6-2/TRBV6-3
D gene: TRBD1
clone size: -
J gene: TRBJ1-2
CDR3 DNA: TGTGCCAGCAGTTACCGGGCGGACAGGGGGCGCGACTATGGCTACACCTTC
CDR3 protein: CASSYRADRGRDYGYTF

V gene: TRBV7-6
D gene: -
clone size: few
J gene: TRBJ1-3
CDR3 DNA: TGTGCCAGCAGCTTTGAGTCGAGCTCTGGAAACACCATATATTTT
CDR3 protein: CASSFESSSGNTIYF

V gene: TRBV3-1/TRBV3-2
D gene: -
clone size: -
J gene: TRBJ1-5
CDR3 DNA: TGTGCCAGCAGCCAAGCCTCGATACCTCTATATAGCAATCAGCCCCAGCATTTT
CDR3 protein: CASSQASIPLYSNQPQHF

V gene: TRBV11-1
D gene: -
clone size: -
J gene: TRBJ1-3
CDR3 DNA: TGTGCCAGCAGCTTCGGCCAGGGGATCGGAAACACCATATATTTT
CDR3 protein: CASSFGQGIGNTIYF

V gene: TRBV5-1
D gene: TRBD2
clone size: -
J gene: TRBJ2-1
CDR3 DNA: TGCGCCAGCAGCGGTAGCGGGGGCTCCTACAATGAGCAGTTCTTC
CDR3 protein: CASSGSGGSYNEQFF

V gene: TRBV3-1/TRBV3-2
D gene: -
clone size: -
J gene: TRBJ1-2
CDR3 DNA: TGTGCCAGCAGCCAATATCTGGACAGCTATGGCTACACCTTC
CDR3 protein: CASSQYLDSYGYTF

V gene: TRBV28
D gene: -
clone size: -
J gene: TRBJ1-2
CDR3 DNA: TGTGCCAGCAGTCTGGCTGGGACGGGAGCTAACTATGGCTACACCTTC
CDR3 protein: CASSLAGTGANYGYTF

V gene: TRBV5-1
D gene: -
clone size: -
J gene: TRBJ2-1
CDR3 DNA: TGCGCCAGCAGTTCTGGGGCTTCGAATGAGCAGTTCTTC
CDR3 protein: CASSSGASNEQFF

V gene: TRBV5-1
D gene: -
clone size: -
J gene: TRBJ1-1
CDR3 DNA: TGCGCCAGCAGCTTGGGAAGGGGTATGAACACTGAAGCTTTCTTT
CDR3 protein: CASSLGRGMNTEAFF

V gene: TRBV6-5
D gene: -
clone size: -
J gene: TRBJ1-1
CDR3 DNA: TGTGCCAGCAGTCAACAGGGCATGAACACTGAAGCTTTCTTT
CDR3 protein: CASSQQGMNTEAFF

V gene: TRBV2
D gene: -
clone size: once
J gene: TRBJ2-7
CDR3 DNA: TGTGCCAGCTGGACACCAAAAACTCCCTACGAGCAGTACTTC
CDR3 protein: CASWTPKTPYEQYF

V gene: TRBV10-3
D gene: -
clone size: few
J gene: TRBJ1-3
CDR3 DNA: TGTGCCACCACAGGGATCTCTGGAAACACCATATATTTT
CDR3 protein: CATTGISGNTIYF

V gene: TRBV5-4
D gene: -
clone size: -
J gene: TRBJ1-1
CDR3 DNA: TGTGCCAGCAGCTTGGACAGTCTTATGAACACTGAAGCTTTCTTT
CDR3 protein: CASSLDSLMNTEAFF

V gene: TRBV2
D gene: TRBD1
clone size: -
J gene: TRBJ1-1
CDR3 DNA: TGTGCCAGCAGTCGACAGGGCTCCACTGAAGCTTTCTTT
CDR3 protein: CASSRQGSTEAFF

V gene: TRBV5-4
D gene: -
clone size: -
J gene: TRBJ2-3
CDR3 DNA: TGTGCCAGCAGCTTGGAAATGCCGGGCGGGTCAGATACGCAGTATTTT
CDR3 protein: CASSLEMPGGSDTQYF

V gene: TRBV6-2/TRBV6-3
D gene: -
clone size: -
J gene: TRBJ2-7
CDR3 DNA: TGTGCCAGCAGTTACCTCTACGAGCAGTACTTC
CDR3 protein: CASSYLYEQYF